One TCR beta chain is described in this entry. No cognate antigen has been identified for it. Within one base of it there is no much larger clone, and no base qualities were kept. The collaborating institutions used their own protocols to collect whole blood in K2EDTA tubes. Collaborator samples were shipped for TCRbeta analysis as frozen whole blood, isolated PBMCs, or DNA extracted from either sample type. The sample belongs to a study of blood T cell repertoires in COVID-19 (dated by TCRdb to the early 2020s). Regarding the research as a whole: Collaborator samples came from the United States, Italy and Spain and covered acute and convalescent phases of COVID-19. The material from the prospective study consisted of cDNA or gDNA derived from T cells, B-cell-depleted T cells, or PBMCs. Where available, HLA class I and class II types were taken from metadata supplied by the sample provider and were not determined by assay-based typing. Deeply sampled blood TCRbeta repertoires from subjects exposed to, actively infected with, or recovered from COVID-19 were included in the dataset. The samples were drawn from two sources: the first 160 participants of the ongoing ImmuneRACE study, and over 950 subjects contributed by 6 global collaborators. The repertoires were released in a freely available public database intended as a resource for research on the immune response to SARS-CoV-2. Nearly every sample came with metadata listing a de-identified subject ID, COVID-19 status, age in years and sex. Findings and caveats that apply to the study as a whole: Clinical and demographic metadata were provided uncurated, with the amount varying by source and participant.

Including cysteine and phenylalanine, the CDR3 has 15 amino acids. The DNA shown is the 45-base CDR3, in frame from base 1. The V end gives up 2 bases and the J end 7 bases, leaving 6 bases in the junction not matched to a gene. The CDR1 and CDR2 encoded by the germline V gene are SGHRS and YFSETQ. TCRbeta CDR3 regions were amplified from genomic DNA by means of the immunoSEQ Assay, a bias-controlled multiplex PCR. The original pipeline was this. The number of nucleated cells in each sample was estimated from the amplification of reference gene primers within the assay. To quantify the absolute abundance of each unique TCRbeta CDR3 rearrangement, sequence reads were collapsed and filtered. For each sample, productive Simpson clonality was calculated as the square root of Simpson's diversity index over productive rearrangements. TCRdb obtained this table from immuneACCESS and retained in-frame rearrangements with V and J assigned. These tables miss some clones; where compared with another copy, unresolved V genes account for less than half of the shortfall, and the remainder is unexplained. From that table come the V and J calls and clone size; the DNA was used to work out D and trimming. A total of 250,000 to 300,000 clones appear in this sample, 81% of them only once. The ten largest clones take up just under 3% of the sample.

Sequencing input: peripheral blood. The TCR originated in a woman aged 55-69 years with active or convalescent COVID-19. The chain is encoded by TRBV5-1 joined to TRBJ2-1, with 10 junctional bases fitting TRBD1. At the DNA level, the sequence is TGCGCCAGCAGCTTATCCGGGACAGGGGTGAATGAGCAGTTCTTC. Translated, it gives CASSLSGTGVNEQFF.